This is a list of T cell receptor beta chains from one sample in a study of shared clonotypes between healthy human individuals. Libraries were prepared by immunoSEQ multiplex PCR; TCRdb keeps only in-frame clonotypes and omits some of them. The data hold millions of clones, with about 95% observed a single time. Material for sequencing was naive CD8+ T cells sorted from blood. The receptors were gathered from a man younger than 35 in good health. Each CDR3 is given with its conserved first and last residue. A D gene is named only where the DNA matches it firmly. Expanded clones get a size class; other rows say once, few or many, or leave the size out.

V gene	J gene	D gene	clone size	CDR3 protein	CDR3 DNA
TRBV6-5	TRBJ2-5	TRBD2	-	CASSLAGLQETQYF	TGTGCCAGCAGTTTAGCGGGATTACAAGAGACCCAGTACTTC
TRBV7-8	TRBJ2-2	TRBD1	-	CASSPGQGSGELFF	TGTGCCAGCAGCCCTGGACAGGGGTCCGGGGAGCTGTTTTTT
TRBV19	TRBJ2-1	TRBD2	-	CASSTGTSGIDEQFF	TGTGCCAGTAGTACCGGGACTAGCGGGATCGATGAGCAGTTCTTC
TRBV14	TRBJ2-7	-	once	CASSQGGVGYEQYF	TGTGCCAGCAGCCAAGGTGGGGTTGGTTACGAGCAGTACTTC
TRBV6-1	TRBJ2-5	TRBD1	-	CASSELWDSKQETQYF	TGTGCCAGCAGTGAACTCTGGGACAGCAAACAAGAGACCCAGTACTTC
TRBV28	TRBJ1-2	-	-	CASSLGQGPPNYGYTF	TGTGCCAGCAGTTTAGGGCAGGGGCCACCTAACTATGGCTACACCTTC
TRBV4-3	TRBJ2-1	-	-	CASSQDLLAPPYNEQFF	TGCGCCAGCAGCCAAGATCTGCTAGCACCCCCTTACAATGAGCAGTTCTTC
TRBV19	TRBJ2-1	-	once	CASSITWGNEQFF	TGTGCCAGTAGTATCACCTGGGGTAATGAGCAGTTCTTC
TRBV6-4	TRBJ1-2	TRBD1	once	CASSDLREGARGYTF	TGTGCCAGCAGTGACCTGAGGGAGGGGGCGCGCGGCTACACCTTC
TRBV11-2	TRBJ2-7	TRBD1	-	CASSLVTGYEQYF	TGTGCCAGCAGCTTAGTGACAGGGTACGAGCAGTACTTC
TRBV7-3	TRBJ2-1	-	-	CASSLGPNTYNEQFF	TGTGCCAGCAGCTTGGGACCCAATACCTACAATGAGCAGTTCTTC
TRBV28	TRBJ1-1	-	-	CASSLAGSDTEAFF	TGTGCCAGCAGTTTGGCAGGGTCGGATACTGAAGCTTTCTTT
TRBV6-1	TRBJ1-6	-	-	CASSEQEWGYSPLHF	TGTGCCAGCAGTGAACAGGAATGGGGTTATTCACCCCTCCACTTT
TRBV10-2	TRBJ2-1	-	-	CASSEASLLRDEQFF	TGCGCCAGCAGTGAAGCCAGCCTCCTCCGGGATGAGCAGTTCTTC
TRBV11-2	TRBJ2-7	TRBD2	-	CASSLTPGTRGYDEQYF	TGTGCCAGCAGCTTAACCCCCGGGACTAGAGGATACGACGAGCAGTACTTC
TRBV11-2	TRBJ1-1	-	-	CASSLNLNTEAFF	TGTGCCAGCAGCTTAAATCTAAACACTGAAGCTTTCTTT
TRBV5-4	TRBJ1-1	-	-	CASSFSNTEAFF	TGTGCCAGCAGCTTCTCTAACACTGAAGCTTTCTTT
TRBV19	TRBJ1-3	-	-	CASSIEQWNRNTIYF	TGTGCCAGTAGTATCGAACAGTGGAATCGAAACACCATATATTTT
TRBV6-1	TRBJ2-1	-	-	CASRPAGWYEQFF	TGTGCCAGCAGGCCGGCAGGGTGGTATGAGCAGTTCTTC